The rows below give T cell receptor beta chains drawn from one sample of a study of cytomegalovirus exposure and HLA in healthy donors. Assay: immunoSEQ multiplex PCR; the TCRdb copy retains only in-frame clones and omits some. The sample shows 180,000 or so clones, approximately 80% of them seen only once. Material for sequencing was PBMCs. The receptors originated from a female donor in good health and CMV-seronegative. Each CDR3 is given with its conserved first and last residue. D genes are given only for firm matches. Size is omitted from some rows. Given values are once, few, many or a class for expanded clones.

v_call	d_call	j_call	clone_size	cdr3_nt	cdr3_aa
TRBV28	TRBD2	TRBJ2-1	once	TGTGCCAGCACCCGGGGGACTAGCGGGAGTAAGTTCTTC	CASTRGTSGSKFF
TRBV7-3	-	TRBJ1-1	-	TGTGCCAGCAGCCCGCAGGAGAACACTGAAGCTTTCTTT	CASSPQENTEAFF
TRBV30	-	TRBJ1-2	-	TGTGCCTGCCAGAGGGGGTTGCTCTATGGCTACACCTTC	CACQRGLLYGYTF
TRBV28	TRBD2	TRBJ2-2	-	TGTGCCAGCAGTTTAGCTTCAACGGGACTAGCGGGAGCCCTTAGTACCGGGGAGCTGTTTTTT	CASSLASTGLAGALSTGELFF
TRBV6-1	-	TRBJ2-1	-	TGTGCCAGCAGTGAATTCGGGGGTTCGGCTCATGAGCAGTTCTTC	CASSEFGGSAHEQFF
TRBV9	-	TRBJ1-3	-	TGTGCCAGCACCGGCGGCTTCTCTGGAAACACCATATATTTT	CASTGGFSGNTIYF
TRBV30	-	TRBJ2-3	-	TGTGCCTGGAGTGGGGGGCTCCGGGGGGTCGTCACAGATACGCAGTATTTT	CAWSGGLRGVVTDTQYF
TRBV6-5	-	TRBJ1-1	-	TGTGCCAGCAGTAACGCGGGTAACACTGAAGCTTTCTTT	CASSNAGNTEAFF
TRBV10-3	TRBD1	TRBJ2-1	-	TGTGCCATCAGGGGGACAGGGGGCGATGAGCAGTTCTTC	CAIRGTGGDEQFF
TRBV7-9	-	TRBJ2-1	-	TGTGCCAGCAGCTCTTTAGCGGATAACTACAATGAGCAGTTCTTC	CASSSLADNYNEQFF